Each of the 28 T cell receptor beta chains below was sequenced from the same sample in a study of blood T cell repertoires in COVID-19. Profiled with immunoSEQ multiplex PCR; TCRdb holds only in-frame clones, not every one. The table lists some 120,000 clones, approximately 90% of them singletons, with 1.5% in the top ten. Input material: peripheral blood. The receptors stem from a human donor in a cohort sampled during active COVID-19.

The V and J genes are TRBV21-1 and TRBJ1-5; the table assigns TRBD1, which was not confirmed against the DNA. TRBV21-1 is a known pseudogene. The CDR3 sequence is 15 residues long. CDR3 DNA sequence: TGTGCCAGCAGCGCAAATTACAGGGGGTTTAAGCCCCAGCATTTT. Translation gives CASSANYRGFKPQHF.

The V and J genes are TRBV6-1 and TRBJ2-2; a weak D match, TRBD1 (6 bases). Germline CDR1 reads MNHNS; CDR2 reads SASEGT. The CDR3 runs 13 residues. Deletions cut 2 bases from V and 6 bases from J, with 7 bases between. The CDR3 sequence: CASSEPGAGELFF. In nucleotides, the CDR3 is TGTGCCAGCAGTGAACCAGGGGCCGGGGAGCTGTTTTTT.

The chain is built from TRBV18 and TRBJ2-5; TRBD2 matches 10 bases. Germline lookup yields CDR1 KGHSH and CDR2 LQKENI. The CDR3 loop spans 16 amino acids. The V segment lost 4 bases and the J segment 1 base; nucleotides outside the gene matches: 6. Here the CDR3 DNA reads TGTGCCAGCTCACTATCTAGCGGGGGCTTCCAAGAGACCCAGTACTTC. Amino acids: CASSLSSGGFQETQYF.

This chain links TRBV7-9 with TRBJ2-4; D might be TRBD1 (6 bases). CDR3 length: 15 amino acids. Germline lookup yields CDR1 SEHNR and CDR2 FQNEAQ (reference sequence). V dropped 5 bases and J dropped 1 base, with 12 bases sitting between them. The CDR3 reads CASSVTTGAKNIQYF. CDR3 coding DNA: TGTGCCAGCAGCGTCACGACAGGCGCCAAAAACATTCAGTACTTC.

A single count supports this clone. The V and J genes are TRBV10-3 and TRBJ2-1; unclear D gene. The CDR3 is 14 amino acids. The ends were cut back, 0 bases at V and 4 bases at J, with 7 bases in the middle. CDR1 and CDR2 from the germline V gene are ENHRY and SYGVKD. The CDR3 coding sequence is TGTGCCATCAGTGAGTCTGAAACTTACAATGAGCAGTTCTTC. This codes for CAISESETYNEQFF.

This chain links TRBV15 with TRBJ1-6; tentatively, D is TRBD1 (6 bases). The length of the CDR3 is 15 residues. The V end lost 0 bases, the J end lost 5 bases, and 8 bases lay between the germline ends. Germline lookup yields CDR1 LNHNV and CDR2 YYDKDF (reference sequence). CDR3 DNA sequence: TGTGCCACCAGCAGAGATGACAGGCATAATTCACCCCTCCACTTT. This codes for CATSRDDRHNSPLHF.

This chain links TRBV6-6 with TRBJ1-6, with D possibly TRBD1 on 5 matching bases. Looked up from germline, CDR1 is MNHNY and CDR2 is SVGAGI (reference sequence). Deletions cut 7 bases from V and 10 bases from J, with 17 bases between. The CDR3 sequence is 14 residues long. For the CDR3, the DNA is TGTGCCAGCACCCGACTGGACACAAAATCACCCCTCCACTTT. Translating gives CASTRLDTKSPLHF.

This clone was seen a handful of times. The junction departs from the called germline gene at one end, perhaps through a read error. Other DNA sequences within the sample encode an identical CDR3. The chain carries TRBV7-7 and TRBJ2-2, with TRBD1 matching 9 bases. The germline CDR1 and CDR2 sequences are SSHAT and FNYEAQ (reference sequence). The length of the CDR3 is 16 residues. CDR3: CASSPTGTGITGELFF. CDR3 sequence (DNA): TGTGCTAGCAGCCCAACCGGGACAGGGATCACCGGGGAGCTGTTTTTT.

The rearrangement uses TRBV7-6 and TRBJ2-2; D might be TRBD2 (6 bases). Between the trimmed V and J ends, which lost 3 bases and 5 bases, there was a span of 10 bases. CDR1 and CDR2 from the germline V gene are SGHVS and FNYEAQ. The CDR3 runs to 14 residues. In nucleotides, the CDR3 is TGTGCCAGCAGCTTTTCCAGCGGGACCGGGGAGCTGTTTTTT. It codes for CASSFSSGTGELFF.

The rearrangement joins TRBV11-2 to TRBJ2-1; unclear D gene. Germline V lookup: CDR1 SGHAT, CDR2 FQNNGV. This CDR3 is 13 amino acids long. Trimming took 1 base from V and 8 from J, leaving 9 bases between them. The CDR3 here is CASSLGLVYEQFF. The CDR3 coding sequence is TGTGCCAGCAGCTTAGGGCTAGTGTATGAGCAGTTCTTC.

The V and J genes are TRBV7-9 and TRBJ1-4, with TRBD1 as a possible D gene (6 bases). Trimming shortened V by 4 bases and J by 11 bases, and 14 bases separated the two germline ends. CDR1 and CDR2 (germline): SEHNR, FQNEAQ (reference sequence). This CDR3 contains 13 residues. This CDR3 is CASSSRQARKLFF. For the CDR3, the DNA is TGTGCCAGCAGCTCCCGACAGGCGCGGAAACTGTTTTTT.

This clone has only one observation. V gene TRBV24-1 combines with J gene TRBJ2-7, with D uncertain. V was pared by 9 bases and J by 3 bases, with 5 bases between. The CDR3 has 10 residues. Germline CDR1 and CDR2: KGHDR and SFDVKD. CDR3 nucleotides: TGTGCCACCTCCCGCTACGAGCAGTACTTC. Its protein product is CATSRYEQYF.

The V and J genes are TRBV2 and TRBJ2-7, with D tentatively TRBD1 (6 bases). The ends were cut back, 1 base at V and 8 bases at J, with 9 bases in the middle. This CDR3 has 12 residues. Germline V gene sequence: CDR1 SNHLY, CDR2 FYNNEI. The CDR3: CASSEDRVQQYF. The CDR3 DNA reads as TGTGCCAGCAGTGAAGACAGGGTCCAGCAGTACTTC.

This clone was found a few times. The gene calls are TRBV7-9 and TRBJ2-2, with D perhaps matching TRBD1 (5 bases). Germline V gene data show CDR1 as SEHNR and CDR2 as FQNEAQ (reference sequence). The CDR3 is 14 amino acids. Trimming pared 11 bases from V and 3 bases from J, leaving 16 bases between. The CDR3 coding sequence is TGTGCCTCTCCGTCGGTAGGGGACACCGGGGAGCTGTTTTTT. It yields the protein CASPSVGDTGELFF.

The gene calls are TRBV19 and TRBJ2-7, with 7 bases identical to TRBD2. The CDR3 contains 16 residues. Per germline, CDR1 LNHDA and CDR2 SQIVND (reference sequence). J was trimmed by 2 bases and V by 6 bases; bases with no gene match: 13. This CDR3 reads CASSQGPKRGTYEQYF. In DNA, the CDR3 is TGTGCCAGTAGCCAAGGACCCAAGCGGGGCACCTACGAGCAGTACTTC.

The V call is TRBV23-1, the J call TRBJ1-1; possible D gene TRBD1, 5 bases. TRBV23-1 counts as an open reading frame of uncertain function. Trimming cost V 0 bases and J 4 bases, with 21 bases left between them. The CDR3 contains 18 residues. The CDR3 bases are TGCGCCAGCAGTCAATCGTTGGCAGGGAGGCTTCTAGGCACTGAAGCTTTCTTT. Protein sequence: CASSQSLAGRLLGTEAFF.

V gene TRBV27 combines with J gene TRBJ2-5, with TRBD2 matching 9 bases. The CDR3 covers 15 residues. V shed 3 bases, J shed 5 bases, and the junction held 7 bases outside the gene matches. The germline V gene has CDR1 MNHEY and CDR2 SMNVEV (reference sequence). CDR3 loop: CASSFRRGGFETQYF. In nucleotides, the CDR3 is TGTGCCAGCAGTTTCCGGCGGGGGGGATTCGAGACCCAGTACTTC.

The chain joins TRBV5-4 to TRBJ2-5, with TRBD2 as a possible D gene (6 bases). This CDR3 spans 12 amino acids. Trimming left V 4 bases short and J 5 bases short, with 9 bases between. Germline CDR1 is SGHNT and CDR2 is YYREEE (reference sequence). CDR3 region: CASSPGGETQYF. CDR3 DNA: TGTGCCAGCAGCCCTGGGGGGGAGACCCAGTACTTC.

The chain has TRBV18 and TRBJ2-1, with D unresolved. The CDR3 is 14 amino acids. Germline V gives CDR1 KGHSH, CDR2 LQKENI. V dropped 5 bases and J dropped 0 bases, with 8 bases sitting between them. This CDR3 is CASSSPSSYNEQFF. The CDR3 bases are TGTGCCAGCTCATCCCCCAGCTCCTACAATGAGCAGTTCTTC. The whole variable domain, remainder taken from reference TRBV18 and TRBJ2-1, is NAGVMQNPRHLVRRRGQEARLRCSPMKGHSHVYWYRQLPEEGLKFMVYLQKENIIDESGMPKERFSAEFPKEGPSILRIQQVVRGDSAAYFCASSSPSSYNEQFFGPGTRLTVL.

The chain recombines TRBV6-6 with TRBJ1-4, with 7 bases fitting TRBD1. V gave up 8 bases and J gave up 8 bases; unmatched junction bases: 8. Per the germline V gene, CDR1 is MNHNY and CDR2 is SVGAGI (reference sequence). CDR3 length: 13 amino acids. In nucleotides, the CDR3 is TGTGCCAGCCTAAGGGGGCTAAGGGAAAAACTGTTTTTT. It is translated as CASLRGLREKLFF.

The CDR3 bases are TGTGCCAGTAGTATCCAGGGGGGTACCTACAATGAGCAGTTCTTC. This sequence encodes CASSIQGGTYNEQFF. This sequence joins TRBV19 and TRBJ2-1; D is perhaps TRBD1 (7 bases). CDR3 length: 15 amino acids. The germline V gene has CDR1 LNHDA and CDR2 SQIVND (reference sequence). V lost 3 bases, J lost 2 bases, and 11 bases lay in between.

The J gene is TRBJ2-1, the V gene TRBV5-8; 7 bases agree with TRBD1. CDR1 is SGHTS, CDR2 YDEGEE, per germline. CDR3 length: 15 amino acids. After removal of 4 bases from V and 10 bases from J, the junction contained 14 bases not matched to a gene. The CDR3 spells CASSMTGHASSEQFF. The CDR3 DNA reads as TGTGCCAGCAGCATGACAGGGCACGCCTCATCGGAGCAGTTCTTC.

This clone was seen just once. V usage is TRBV6-5 and J usage is TRBJ2-7; 8 positions agree with TRBD1. Per germline, CDR1 MNHEY and CDR2 SVGAGI. V lost 10 bases and J lost 5; bases outside the gene matches: 7. This CDR3 contains 12 residues. The CDR3 sequence is CATRTGRDEQYF. CDR3 nucleotides: TGTGCCACCAGGACAGGGCGGGACGAGCAGTACTTC.

The CDR3 nucleotides read TGTGCCAGCAGCTTAGGGGGGAGGAGCACAGATACGCAGTATTTT. Its translation: CASSLGGRSTDTQYF. The V and J genes are TRBV7-2 and TRBJ2-3; weak D call: TRBD2 (6 bases). This CDR3 is built from 15 residues. In germline, CDR1 is SGHTA, CDR2 FQGNSA. Trimming took off 1 base at V and 0 bases at J, with 8 bases between the two ends.

The chain couples TRBV9 to TRBJ2-7; 7 bases line up with TRBD2. Germline V gene data show CDR1 as SGDLS and CDR2 as YYNGEE. V was pared by 2 bases and J by 4 bases, with 15 bases of the junction left unmatched. The CDR3 extends over 17 amino acids. DNA of the CDR3: TGTGCCAGCAGCGTGTCGGCTAGCGGTATCCAAAGTTACGAGCAGTACTTC. Translating it yields CASSVSASGIQSYEQYF.

V gene TRBV28 combines with J gene TRBJ1-6; 10 bases map to TRBD1. Germline lookup yields CDR1 MDHEN and CDR2 SYDVKM. Trimming took 5 bases from V and 10 from J; bases not matched to a gene: 8. CDR3 length: 15 residues. The CDR3 nucleotides read TGTGCCAGCAGTCTAGGAGGGACAGGGGAATCACCCCTCCACTTT. This translates into CASSLGGTGESPLHF.

J is TRBJ1-2 and V is TRBV7-2; 9 bases line up with TRBD1. Trimming cost V 4 bases and J 4 bases; bases outside gene matches: 4. This CDR3 has 14 residues. Germline CDR1 and CDR2: SGHTA and FQGNSA. The DNA for the CDR3 is TGTGCCAGCAGCTCGGACAGGGGTTTCTATGGCTACACCTTC. This codes for CASSSDRGFYGYTF. The whole variable domain, remainder taken from reference TRBV7-2 and TRBJ1-2, is GAGVSQSPSNKVTEKGKDVELRCDPISGHTALYWYRQSLGQGLEFLIYFQGNSAPDKSGLPSDRFSAERTGGSVSTLTIQRTQQEDSAVYLCASSSDRGFYGYTFGSGTRLTVV.

This chain connects TRBV19 to TRBJ1-3; D ambiguous. The CDR3 runs 15 residues. CDR1 and CDR2 (germline): LNHDA, SQIVND (reference sequence). V was clipped by 0 bases and J by 1 base, with 7 bases between them. DNA for the CDR3: TGTGCCAGTAGTATAGAAGGGAGTTCTGGAAACACCATATATTTT. It is translated as CASSIEGSSGNTIYF.